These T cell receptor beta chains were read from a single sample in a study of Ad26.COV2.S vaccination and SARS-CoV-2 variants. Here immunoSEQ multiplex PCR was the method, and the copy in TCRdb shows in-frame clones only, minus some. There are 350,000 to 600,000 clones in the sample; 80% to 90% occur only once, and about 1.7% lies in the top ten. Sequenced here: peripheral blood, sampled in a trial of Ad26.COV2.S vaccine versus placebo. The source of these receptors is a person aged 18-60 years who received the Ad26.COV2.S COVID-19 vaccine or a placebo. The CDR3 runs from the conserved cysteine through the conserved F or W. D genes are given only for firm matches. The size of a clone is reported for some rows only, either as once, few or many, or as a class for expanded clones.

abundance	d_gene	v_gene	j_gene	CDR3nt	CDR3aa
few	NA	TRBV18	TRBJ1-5	TGTGCCAGCTCACCACTCCCTTTCAGGGGCTACTATAGCAATCAGCCCCAGCATTTT	CASSPLPFRGYYSNQPQHF
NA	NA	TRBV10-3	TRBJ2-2	TGTGCCATCAGTGCTAGGACTTCGAACACCGGGGAGCTGTTTTTT	CAISARTSNTGELFF
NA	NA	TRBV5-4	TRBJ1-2	TGTGCCAGCAGCGGGTACGAAGGCTACACCTTC	CASSGYEGYTF
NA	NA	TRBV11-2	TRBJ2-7	TGTGCCAGCAGTAGGACTCCCTACCCCCTCGAGCAGTACTTC	CASSRTPYPLEQYF
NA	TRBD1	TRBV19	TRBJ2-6	TGTGCCAGTAGTTTCGACAGGGGCCATCCTGGGGCCAACGTCCTGACTTTC	CASSFDRGHPGANVLTF
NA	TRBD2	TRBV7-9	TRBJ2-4	TGTGCCAGCAGCTTCACACTAGCGGGAGCGACCAAAAACATTCAGTACTTC	CASSFTLAGATKNIQYF
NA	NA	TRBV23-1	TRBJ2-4	TGCGCCAGCAGTCAATCGGGCCGGGTCGGGGAAATTCAGTACTTC	CASSQSGRVGEIQYF
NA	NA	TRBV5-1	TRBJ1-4	TGCGCCAGCAGCTTGCGACGGATGAATGAAAAACTGTTTTTT	CASSLRRMNEKLFF
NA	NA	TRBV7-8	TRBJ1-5	TGTGCCAGCAGCTTAGCAGGAGGACCCAATCAGCCCCAGCATTTT	CASSLAGGPNQPQHF
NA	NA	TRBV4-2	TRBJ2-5	TGTGCCAGCAGCCAAGGGGGGAAAGAGACCCAGTACTTC	CASSQGGKETQYF
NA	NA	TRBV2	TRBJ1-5	TGTGCCAGCGCCCTCAGGGGCCAGCCCCAGCATTTT	CASALRGQPQHF
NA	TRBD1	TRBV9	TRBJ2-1	TGTGCCAGCAGCGTACTGGGACAGGGGGTGTATGAGCAGTTCTTC	CASSVLGQGVYEQFF
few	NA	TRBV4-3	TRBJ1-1	TGCGCCAGCAGCCAAGATTCGGCAGGGAACACTGAAGCTTTCTTT	CASSQDSAGNTEAFF
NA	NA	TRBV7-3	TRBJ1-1	TGTGCCAGCAGCTTAAAGGCCCTAAATGGGGGTATCACTGAAGCTTTCTTT	CASSLKALNGGITEAFF
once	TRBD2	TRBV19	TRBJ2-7	TGTGCCAGTAGTATGGTGACTAGCGGGGCCTACGAGCAGTACTTC	CASSMVTSGAYEQYF
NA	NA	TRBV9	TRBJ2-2	TGTGCCAGCAGCGTAGAGGTGGGGAACACCGGGGAGCTGTTTTTT	CASSVEVGNTGELFF
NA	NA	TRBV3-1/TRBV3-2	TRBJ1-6	TGTGCCAGCAGCCATCCAGTACCATATTCACCCCTCCACTTT	CASSHPVPYSPLHF
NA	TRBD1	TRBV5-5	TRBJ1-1	TGTGCCAGCGTAGACGGCAGGGGGTTCACTGAAGCTTTCTTT	CASVDGRGFTEAFF
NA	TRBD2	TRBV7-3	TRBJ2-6	TGTGCCAGCAGCCTTAAACCCCGGCTAGCGGACATCTCTGGGGCCAACGTCCTGACTTTC	CASSLKPRLADISGANVLTF
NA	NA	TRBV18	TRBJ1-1	TGTGCCAGCTCCCGGATGGTGGACTTGAACACTGAAGCTTTCTTT	CASSRMVDLNTEAFF
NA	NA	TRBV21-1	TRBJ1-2	TGTGCCAGCAGCAAATCCGACAGGGTTAACTATGGCTACACCTTC	CASSKSDRVNYGYTF
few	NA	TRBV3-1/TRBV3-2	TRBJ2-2	TGTGCCAGCAGCCAAGGACCCCCGACCGGGGAGCTGTTTTTT	CASSQGPPTGELFF